This is a list of T cell receptor beta chains from one sample in a study of lymphopenia after photon versus proton radiotherapy. TCRdb's copy holds only in-frame clones and misses some; the assay was immunoSEQ multiplex PCR. Altogether some 42,000 clones are present, about 85% being singletons, with the ten largest covering roughly 25%. Sequencing was performed on peripheral blood, taken from a patient treated with proton-based radiotherapy. These receptors were obtained from a woman in her seventies with pancreatic cancer. CDR3s include the opening cysteine and the closing phenylalanine or tryptophan. The D gene is left open where the match is weak. Only part of the rows carry a size: once, few, many, or a class if the clone is expanded.

TRBJ2-2	.	TRBD2	TRBV7-2	CASSSTLAGTGELFF	TGTGCCAGCAGCTCAACACTAGCGGGCACCGGGGAGCTGTTTTTT
TRBJ2-5	.	.	TRBV28	CASKERMYQETQYF	TGTGCCAGCAAAGAGAGAATGTACCAAGAGACCCAGTACTTC
TRBJ2-3	.	.	TRBV4-2	CASSQAAGGPSTDTQYF	TGTGCCAGCAGCCAAGCGGCTGGGGGACCTAGCACAGATACGCAGTATTTT
TRBJ1-2	once	TRBD1	TRBV6-5	CASISAGTGYYGYTF	TGTGCCAGCATCTCCGCCGGGACAGGCTACTATGGCTACACCTTC
TRBJ2-7	.	.	TRBV4-1	CASSPDGRHSYEQYF	TGCGCCAGCAGCCCCGACGGACGCCATTCCTACGAGCAGTACTTC
TRBJ2-3	.	.	TRBV9	CASSVGTGGQLISDTQYF	TGTGCCAGCAGCGTAGGGACTGGCGGACAGCTCATCTCAGATACGCAGTATTTT
TRBJ1-1	once	.	TRBV28	CASTPYGAVLPRNTEAFF	TGTGCCAGCACCCCCTATGGGGCAGTCCTACCTCGGAACACTGAAGCTTTCTTT
TRBJ2-3	.	TRBD1	TRBV28	CASSTAGTGRTDTQYF	TGTGCCAGCAGCACTGCGGGGACAGGGCGCACAGATACGCAGTATTTT
TRBJ1-2	few	TRBD1	TRBV2	CASSETGGGYGYTF	TGTGCCAGCAGCGAGACAGGGGGAGGTTATGGCTACACCTTC
TRBJ2-3	.	TRBD2	TRBV30	CAWSGRNSREVSTDTQYF	TGTGCCTGGAGTGGGAGGAATTCCCGGGAGGTAAGCACAGATACGCAGTATTTT
TRBJ2-1	.	.	TRBV19	CASSMGSYNEQFF	TGTGCCAGTAGTATGGGCAGTTACAATGAGCAGTTCTTC
TRBJ2-7	.	.	TRBV11-3	CASSLLLRDYEQYF	TGTGCCAGCAGCTTATTGCTGCGGGACTACGAGCAGTACTTC
TRBJ2-5	.	.	TRBV18	CASSRIQETQYF	TGTGCCAGCTCACGAATCCAAGAGACCCAGTACTTC
TRBJ1-1	.	.	TRBV6-5	CASMGGQAFF	TGTGCCAGCATGGGGGGGCAAGCTTTCTTT
TRBJ1-5	.	.	TRBV5-1	CASSTDSINQPQHF	TGCGCCAGCAGCACCGACAGTATCAATCAGCCCCAGCATTTT
TRBJ2-5	.	.	TRBV5-1	CASTRTDQETQYF	TGCGCCAGCACTAGGACAGACCAAGAGACCCAGTACTTC
TRBJ2-5	.	.	TRBV30	CAWSSKETQYF	TGTGCCTGGAGCTCGAAAGAGACCCAGTACTTC
TRBJ1-2	.	.	TRBV2	CASRPGGANYGYTF	TGTGCCAGCAGGCCCGGGGGCGCTAACTATGGCTACACCTTC
TRBJ1-2	.	TRBD1	TRBV18	CASSPPTGELHGYTF	TGTGCCAGCTCACCACCTACAGGGGAATTACACGGCTACACCTTC
TRBJ2-7	few	.	TRBV28	CASNPQGSYEQYF	TGTGCCAGCAACCCACAGGGATCCTACGAGCAGTACTTC